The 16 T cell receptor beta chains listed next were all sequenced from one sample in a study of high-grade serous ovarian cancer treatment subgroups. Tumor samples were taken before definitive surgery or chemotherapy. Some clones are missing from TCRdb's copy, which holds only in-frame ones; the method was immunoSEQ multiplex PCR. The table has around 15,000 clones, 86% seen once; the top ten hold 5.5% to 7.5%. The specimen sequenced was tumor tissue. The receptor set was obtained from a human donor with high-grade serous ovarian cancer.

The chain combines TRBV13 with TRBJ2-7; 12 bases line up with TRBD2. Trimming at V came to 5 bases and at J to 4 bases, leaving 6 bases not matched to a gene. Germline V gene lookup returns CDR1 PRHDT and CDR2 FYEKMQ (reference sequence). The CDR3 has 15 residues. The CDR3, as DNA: TGTGCCAGCAGCCCAACTAGCGGGGGGAGGTACGAGCAGTACTTC. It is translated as CASSPTSGGRYEQYF.

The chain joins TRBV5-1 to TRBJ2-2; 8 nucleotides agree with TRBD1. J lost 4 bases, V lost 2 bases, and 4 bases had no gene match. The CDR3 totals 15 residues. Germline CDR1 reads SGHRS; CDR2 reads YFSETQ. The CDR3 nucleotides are TGCGCCAGCAGCTTCCTCGGACAGGGCACCGGGGAGCTGTTTTTT. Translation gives CASSFLGQGTGELFF. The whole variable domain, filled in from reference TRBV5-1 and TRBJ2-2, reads KAGVTQTPRYLIKTRGQQVTLSCSPISGHRSVSWYQQTPGQGLQFLFEYFSETQRNKGNFPGRFSGRQFSNSRSEMNVSTLELGDSALYLCASSFLGQGTGELFFGEGSRLTVL.

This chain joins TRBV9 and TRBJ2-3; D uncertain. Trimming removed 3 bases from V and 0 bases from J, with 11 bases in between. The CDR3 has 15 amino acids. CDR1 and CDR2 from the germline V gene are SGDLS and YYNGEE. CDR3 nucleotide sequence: TGTGCCAGCAGCGCCGACGGTTCTAGCACAGATACGCAGTATTTT. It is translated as CASSADGSSTDTQYF.

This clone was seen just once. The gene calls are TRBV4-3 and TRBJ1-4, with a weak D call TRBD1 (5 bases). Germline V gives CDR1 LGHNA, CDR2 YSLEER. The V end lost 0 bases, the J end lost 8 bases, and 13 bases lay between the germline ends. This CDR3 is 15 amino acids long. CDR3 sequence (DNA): TGCGCCAGCAGCCAAGATAGGGGTTGGTACGAAAAACTGTTTTTT. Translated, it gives CASSQDRGWYEKLFF.

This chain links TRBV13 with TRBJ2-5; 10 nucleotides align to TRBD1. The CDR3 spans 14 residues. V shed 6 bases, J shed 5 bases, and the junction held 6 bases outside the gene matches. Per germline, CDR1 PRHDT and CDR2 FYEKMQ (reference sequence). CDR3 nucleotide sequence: TGTGCCAGCAGTTCTAGGACAGGGGGTGAGACCCAGTACTTC. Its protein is CASSSRTGGETQYF.

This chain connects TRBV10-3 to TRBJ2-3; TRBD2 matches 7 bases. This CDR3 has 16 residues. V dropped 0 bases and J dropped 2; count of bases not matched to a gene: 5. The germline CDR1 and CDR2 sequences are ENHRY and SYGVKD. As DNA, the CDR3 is TGTGCCATCAGTGAGTCTGGCGGGGGTTACACAGATACGCAGTATTTT. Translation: CAISESGGGYTDTQYF.

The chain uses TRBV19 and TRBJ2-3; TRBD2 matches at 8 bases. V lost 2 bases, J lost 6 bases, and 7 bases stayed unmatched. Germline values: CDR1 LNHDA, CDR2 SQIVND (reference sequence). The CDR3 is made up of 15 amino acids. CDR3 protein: CASSIYGGAWDTQYF. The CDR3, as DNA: TGTGCCAGTAGTATATACGGGGGGGCCTGGGATACGCAGTATTTT.

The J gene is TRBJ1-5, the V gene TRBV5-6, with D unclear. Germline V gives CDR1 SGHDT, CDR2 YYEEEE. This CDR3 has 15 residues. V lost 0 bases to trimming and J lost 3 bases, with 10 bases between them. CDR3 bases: TGTGCCAGCAGCTTGGGTCGGATCCCCAATCAGCCCCAGCATTTT. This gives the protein CASSLGRIPNQPQHF.

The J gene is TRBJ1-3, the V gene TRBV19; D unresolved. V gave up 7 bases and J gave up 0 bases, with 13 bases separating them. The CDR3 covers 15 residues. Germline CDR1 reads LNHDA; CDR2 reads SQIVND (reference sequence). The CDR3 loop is CASIPGSRSGNTIYF. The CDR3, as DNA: TGTGCCAGTATTCCGGGGAGCCGCTCTGGAAACACCATATATTTT.

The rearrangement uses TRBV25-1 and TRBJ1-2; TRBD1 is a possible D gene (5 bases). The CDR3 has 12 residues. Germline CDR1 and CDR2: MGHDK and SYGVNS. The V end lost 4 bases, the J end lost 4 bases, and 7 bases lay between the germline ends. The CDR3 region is CASSVGVYGYTF. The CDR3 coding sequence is TGTGCCAGCAGTGTGGGGGTCTATGGCTACACCTTC.

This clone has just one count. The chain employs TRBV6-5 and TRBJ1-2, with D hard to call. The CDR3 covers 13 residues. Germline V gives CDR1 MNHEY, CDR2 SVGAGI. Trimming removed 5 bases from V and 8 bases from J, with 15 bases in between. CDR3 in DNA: TGTGCCAGCAGTAGTTTCCTCAGGACCGGCTACACCTTC. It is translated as CASSSFLRTGYTF.

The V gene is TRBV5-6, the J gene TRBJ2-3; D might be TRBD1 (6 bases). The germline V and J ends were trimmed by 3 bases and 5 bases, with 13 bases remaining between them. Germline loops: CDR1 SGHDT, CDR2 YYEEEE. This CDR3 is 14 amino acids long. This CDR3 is CASSWGLTGDTQYF. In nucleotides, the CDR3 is TGTGCCAGCAGCTGGGGGCTCACAGGAGATACGCAGTATTTT.

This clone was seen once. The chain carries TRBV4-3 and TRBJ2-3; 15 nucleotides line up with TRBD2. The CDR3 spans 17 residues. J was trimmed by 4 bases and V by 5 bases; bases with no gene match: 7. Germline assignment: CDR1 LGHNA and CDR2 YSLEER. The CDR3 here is CASSFRTSGGDPDTQYF. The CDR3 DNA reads TGCGCCAGCAGCTTCCGGACTAGCGGGGGGGATCCAGATACGCAGTATTTT.

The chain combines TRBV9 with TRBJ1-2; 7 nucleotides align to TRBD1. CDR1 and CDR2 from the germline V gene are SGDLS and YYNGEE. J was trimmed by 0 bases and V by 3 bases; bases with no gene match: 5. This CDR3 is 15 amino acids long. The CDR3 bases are TGTGCCAGCAGCGCCCCGGGACAGACTAACTATGGCTACACCTTC. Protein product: CASSAPGQTNYGYTF.

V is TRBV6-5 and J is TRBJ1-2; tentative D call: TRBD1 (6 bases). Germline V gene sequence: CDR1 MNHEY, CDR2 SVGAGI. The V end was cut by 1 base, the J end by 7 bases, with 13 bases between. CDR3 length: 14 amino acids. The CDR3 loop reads CASSYYRENSGYTF. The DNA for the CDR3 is TGTGCCAGCAGTTACTACAGGGAGAATAGTGGCTACACCTTC.

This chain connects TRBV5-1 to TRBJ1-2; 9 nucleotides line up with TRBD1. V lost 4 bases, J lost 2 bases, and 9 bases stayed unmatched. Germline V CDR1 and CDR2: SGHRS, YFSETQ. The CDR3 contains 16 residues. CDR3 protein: CASSTNPGTGNYGYTF. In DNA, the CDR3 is TGCGCCAGCAGCACCAATCCCGGGACAGGGAACTATGGCTACACCTTC.